The entry below describes one T cell receptor beta chain. Its antigen is undetermined. Clones were sequenced by immunoSEQ multiplex PCR, and TCRdb holds only the in-frame ones, with some missing. The sample shows over 100,000 clones, more than 55% of them seen only once. The entry originates in a study of cytotoxic CD8 clonotypes in ibrutinib-treated CLL. Study-level findings and limits: A rise in clonality was seen at ibrutinib response, and a fall back toward baseline was seen at progression.

The specimen comprised PBMCs, sampled after 24 months of ibrutinib treatment. The sequence derives from a human donor with chronic lymphocytic leukemia.

Here the CDR3 DNA reads TGTGCCACCAGCAGCGCCTCGGGGACTGAAGCTTTCTTT. Protein product: CATSSASGTEAFF. The rearrangement uses TRBV15 and TRBJ1-1, with unresolved D. Germline V gene lookup returns CDR1 LNHNV and CDR2 YYDKDF (reference sequence). The CDR3 is 13 amino acids. The ends were cut back, 3 bases at V and 5 bases at J, with 10 bases in the middle. The whole variable domain, remainder taken from reference TRBV15 and TRBJ1-1, is DAMVIQNPRYQVTQFGKPVTLSCSQTLNHNVMYWYQQKSSQAPKLLFHYYDKDFNNEADTPDNFQSRRPNTSFCFLDIRSPGLGDTAMYLCATSSASGTEAFFGQGTRLTVV.